The rows below give T cell receptor beta chains drawn from one sample of a study of cytomegalovirus exposure and HLA in healthy donors. Profiling relied on immunoSEQ multiplex PCR, and the TCRdb table lists in-frame clones only, not all of them. The sample lists 150,000 to 200,000 clones; 75% to 85% were seen once. Sequencing was done on a sample of PBMCs. The receptor set was obtained from a man aged 30 to 39 in good health and CMV-seronegative. The CDR3 runs from the conserved cysteine through the conserved F or W. The D gene is left open where the match is weak. A row's size may be missing; if present it is once, few, many or a size class.

NA	TRBV11-2	NA	TRBJ2-5	TGTGCCAGCAGCTTAGGAGGAATGGTGGGGACCCAGTACTTC	CASSLGGMVGTQYF
few	TRBV29-1	TRBD1	TRBJ2-2	TGCAGCGTTGTTCAGGGGGCGAACGGGGAGCTGTTTTTT	CSVVQGANGELFF
few	TRBV2	TRBD1	TRBJ1-2	TGTGCCAGCAGCCTACAGGGGGCTGAGAGTGGCTACACCTTC	CASSLQGAESGYTF
few	TRBV28	NA	TRBJ2-7	TGTGCCAGCAGTTTCTATGGGGGGTCCTCCTACGAGCAGTACTTC	CASSFYGGSSYEQYF
NA	TRBV6-1	TRBD1	TRBJ2-5	TGTGCCAGCAGTGAAGTGACGGGGACAGTGGAGACCCAGTACTTC	CASSEVTGTVETQYF
NA	TRBV28	NA	TRBJ1-1	TGTGCCAGCATCCTCAGGGGAGAGATCACTGAAGCTTTCTTT	CASILRGEITEAFF
NA	TRBV5-6	TRBD1	TRBJ1-2	TGTGCCAGCAGCTTGAGGAAGACAGGGGGCCCCTATGGCTACACCTTC	CASSLRKTGGPYGYTF
NA	TRBV27	NA	TRBJ2-7	TGTGCCAGCAGTTTAAGGCTAGCAGCCCGGGAGCAGTACTTC	CASSLRLAAREQYF
NA	TRBV30	TRBD1	TRBJ2-7	TGTGCCTGGACCAGACAGGGAAAATCCTACGAGCAGTACTTC	CAWTRQGKSYEQYF
NA	TRBV9	TRBD1	TRBJ2-5	TGTGCCAGCAGCGTCTCCCCGGGACAGCAAGAGACCCAGTACTTC	CASSVSPGQQETQYF
many	TRBV28	TRBD2	TRBJ2-2	TGTGCCAGCACGCGGACTAGCGCCTCCGGGGAGCTGTTTTTT	CASTRTSASGELFF
once	TRBV15	NA	TRBJ1-5	TGTGCCACCAGGAAGGAGGGGAACAATCAGCCCCAGCATTTT	CATRKEGNNQPQHF
NA	TRBV2	NA	TRBJ2-7	TGTGCCAGGGGGGGTAGCGCCTACGAGCAGTACTTC	CARGGSAYEQYF
once	TRBV18	TRBD1	TRBJ2-5	TGTGCCAGCTCACCAGTAGTGAAACAGGGGGCGGAGACCCAGTACTTC	CASSPVVKQGAETQYF
once	TRBV5-6	NA	TRBJ2-7	TGTGCCAGCAGCTTGCTCGTGGGAGCCTACGAGCAGTACTTC	CASSLLVGAYEQYF
few	TRBV18	NA	TRBJ2-6	TGTGCCAGCTCAGCGGGGTCCGGATCCCCGTCTGGGGCCAACGTCCTGACTTTC	CASSAGSGSPSGANVLTF
NA	TRBV7-2	TRBD1	TRBJ2-1	TGTGCCAGCGGACAGGGTCATGAGCAGTTCTTC	CASGQGHEQFF